Shown below are 20 T cell receptor beta chains from a single sample sequenced in a study of T-cell reconstitution after alpha-beta-depleted transplantation in children. Unique molecular identifiers were built into the TCRbeta library. Using its own MiXCR run on the PCR reads, TCRdb lists one record per CDR3 protein. The sample contains more than 150,000 distinct CDR3 sequences, more than 12% of which appear only once. Here the sequenced sample was PBMCs from the stem cell graft donor, taken from the stem cell graft. These receptors were collected from a human donor who donated a stem cell graft to a child with acute lymphoblastic leukemia.

The sample holds a few counts of this clonotype. CDR3 DNA sequence: TGCAGTGCTTACGACGGGCGGAGAGACAACACTGAAGCTTTCTTT. Translation gives CSAYDGRRDNTEAFF. V and J are TRBV20-1 and TRBJ1-1; D is uncertain. V was shortened by 5 bases and J by 2 bases, with 18 bases between the two germline ends. There are 15 residues in the CDR3. Germline lookup yields CDR1 DFQATT and CDR2 SNEGSKA (reference sequence).

This clonotype has ten or more counts. The V gene is TRBV10-3, the J gene TRBJ2-3; 11 nucleotides agree with TRBD1. The CDR3 is made up of 14 amino acids. Germline loops: CDR1 ENHRY, CDR2 SYGVKD. Trimming at V came to 10 bases and at J to 6 bases, leaving 9 bases not matched to a gene. CDR3 sequence reads: CATRTGGELDTQYF. The DNA for the CDR3 is TGTGCCACCCGGACAGGGGGCGAGCTCGATACGCAGTATTTT.

The chain combines TRBV18 with TRBJ1-5; D perhaps matches TRBD1 (6 bases). The CDR3 loop spans 15 amino acids. Trimming left V 3 bases short and J 1 base short, with 10 bases between. Germline CDR1 and CDR2: KGHSH and LQKENI. CDR3 residues: CASSPGTKSNQPQHF. CDR3 in DNA: TGTGCCAGCTCACCGGGGACAAAGAGCAATCAGCCCCAGCATTTT.

The chain is built from TRBV6-2 or TRBV6-3 and TRBJ1-5; D ambiguous. Per the germline V gene, CDR1 is MNHEY and CDR2 is SVGEGT. V lost 7 bases, J lost 0 bases, and 13 bases lay in between. The CDR3 is made up of 15 amino acids. The CDR3: CASTNLWGSNQPQHF. The CDR3 DNA is TGTGCCAGCACCAACCTTTGGGGTAGCAATCAGCCCCAGCATTTT.

This clonotype has more than one count but fewer than ten. The rearrangement joins TRBV29-1 to TRBJ1-4, with a tentative D call TRBD1 (5 bases). V lost 7 bases, J lost 7 bases, and 22 bases lay in between. Germline assignment: CDR1 SQVTM and CDR2 ANQGSEA. This CDR3 is 15 amino acids long. CDR3 region: CSGTVGRASGEKLFF. The CDR3 DNA sequence: TGCAGCGGTACAGTGGGCAGGGCGTCGGGTGAAAAACTGTTTTTT.

This clonotype was picked up many times. The chain has TRBV7-9 and TRBJ1-5; D remains unclear. The V gene lost 5 bases and the J gene lost 1 base, with 9 bases spanning the gap. The CDR3 is 14 amino acids. From germline, CDR1 is SEHNR and CDR2 FQNEAQ (reference sequence). The CDR3, as DNA: TGTGCCAGCAGCCATGGAGAAAGCAATCAGCCCCAGCATTTT. Protein: CASSHGESNQPQHF. Using reference TRBV7-9 and TRBJ1-5 for the parts outside the CDR3, the full variable domain is DTGVSQNPRHKITKRGQNVTFRCDPISEHNRLYWYRQTLGQGPEFLTYFQNEAQLEKSRLLSDRFSAERPKGSFSTLEIQRTEQGDSAMYLCASSHGESNQPQHFGDGTRLSIL.

Ten or more counts support this clonotype. This chain uses TRBV3-1 with TRBJ2-7, with D hard to call. Germline V gene data show CDR1 as LGHDT and CDR2 as YNNKEL (reference sequence). Between the trimmed V and J ends, which lost 1 base and 4 bases, there was a span of 2 bases. The CDR3 runs 11 residues. CDR3 amino acids: CASSQVYEQYF. The DNA for the CDR3 is TGTGCCAGCAGCCAAGTTTACGAGCAGTACTTC.

This clonotype was detected many times. CDR3 nucleotides: TGCGCCAGCAGCCCTTCAGGAGCCCTACAAGCTTTCTTT. This codes for CASSPSGALQAFF. The V gene is TRBV5-1, the J gene TRBJ1-1; D is undetermined. The CDR3 extends over 13 amino acids. V gave up 4 bases and J gave up 9 bases, with 16 bases separating them. Germline CDR1 SGHRS, CDR2 YFSETQ.

This clonotype was observed at least ten times. The chain links TRBV29-1 to TRBJ2-2; D might be TRBD1 (5 bases). In germline, CDR1 is SQVTM, CDR2 ANQGSEA. Trimming removed 6 bases from V and 2 bases from J, with 10 bases in between. The CDR3 sequence is 13 residues long. The CDR3: CSVGEVNTGELFF. For the CDR3, the DNA is TGCAGCGTAGGGGAAGTAAACACCGGGGAGCTGTTTTTT.

This clonotype occurred many times. The chain combines TRBV7-8 with TRBJ2-4, with D possibly matching TRBD2 (6 bases). V was cut by 5 bases and J by 1 base, with 15 bases left in between. This CDR3 contains 16 residues. CDR1 is SGHVS, CDR2 FQNEAQ, per germline. DNA for the CDR3: TGTGCCAGCAGCGCGGCAGGTGGAGGGGCCAAAAACATTCAGTACTTC. It specifies CASSAAGGGAKNIQYF.

This clonotype was counted ten times or more. This sequence joins TRBV6-5 and TRBJ2-5; no clear D gene. Germline assignment: CDR1 MNHEY and CDR2 SVGAGI. This CDR3 is built from 13 residues. Trimming shortened V by 2 bases and J by 3 bases, and 7 bases separated the two germline ends. The CDR3 loop is CASSYELKETQYF. As DNA, the CDR3 is TGTGCCAGCAGTTACGAGCTAAAAGAGACCCAGTACTTC.

This clonotype came up many times. The CDR3 DNA is TGTGCCATCAGTGCCGAACTAGCGGTCCCGGGGGCAGATACGCAGTATTTT. It codes for CAISAELAVPGADTQYF. The genes are TRBV10-3 and TRBJ2-3, with 8 nucleotides matching TRBD2. The CDR3 consists of 17 residues. Germline CDR1 reads ENHRY; CDR2 reads SYGVKD. J gave up 4 bases and V 4 bases, and 13 bases lay outside the gene matches.

This clonotype was picked up many times. The chain joins TRBV5-1 to TRBJ2-7; D uncertain. The ends were cut back, 0 bases at V and 4 bases at J, with 8 bases in the middle. The CDR3 spans 13 residues. Germline CDR1 and CDR2: SGHRS and YFSETQ. The CDR3 loop reads CASSLELAYEQYF. CDR3 nucleotide sequence: TGCGCCAGCAGCTTGGAATTAGCTTACGAGCAGTACTTC.

At least ten counts were recorded for this clonotype. V usage is TRBV6-5 and J usage is TRBJ1-1; D is possibly TRBD1 (5 bases). Germline V CDR1 and CDR2: MNHEY, SVGAGI. The CDR3 sequence is 16 residues long. The V end lost 6 bases, the J end lost 5 bases, and 22 bases lay between the germline ends. Here the CDR3 DNA reads TGTGCCAGCAGCTTCCGTAGTGGGGGATCAAAGACTGAAGCTTTCTTT. Amino acids: CASSFRSGGSKTEAFF.

This clonotype was recorded only once. Without the conserved terminal phenylalanine or tryptophan, this CDR3 likely stems from a read error. This chain links TRBV5-1 with TRBJ2-7; D remains ambiguous. Germline CDR1 and CDR2: SGHRS and YFSETQ. V lost 6 bases, J lost 4 bases, and 17 bases lay in between. This CDR3 is 14 amino acids long. CDR3 amino acids: CASTPLNSPYEQYL. CDR3 coding DNA: TGCGCCAGCACTCCGCTCAATTCCCCATACGAGCAGTACTTG.

This clonotype was recorded at least ten times. The chain uses TRBV12-3 or TRBV12-4 and TRBJ1-3; tentative D call: TRBD1 (5 bases). There are 15 residues in the CDR3. V was shortened by 5 bases and J by 2 bases, with 13 bases between the two germline ends. In DNA form, the CDR3 reads TGTGCCAGCAGTCCGCTTGAGGGGACTGGAAACACCATATATTTT. Protein: CASSPLEGTGNTIYF.

This clonotype was detected many times. The chain uses TRBV20-1 and TRBJ2-1, with TRBD2 matching over 8 bases. Trimming at V came to 6 bases and at J to 7 bases, leaving 11 bases not matched to a gene. The germline V gene has CDR1 DFQATT and CDR2 SNEGSKA (reference sequence). The CDR3 consists of 14 residues. CDR3 DNA: TGCAGTGCCCAAGGACTAGCCCTTGCGAATGAGCAGTTCTTC. Protein: CSAQGLALANEQFF.

This clonotype was seen repeatedly, ten times or more. This rearrangement joins TRBV5-6 to TRBJ2-3, with TRBD1 matching over 8 bases. The CDR3 has 15 amino acids. J was trimmed by 1 base and V by 2 bases; bases with no gene match: 3. The germline V gene encodes CDR1 SGHDT and CDR2 YYEEEE. CDR3: CASSFTTGGTDTQYF. In nucleotides, the CDR3 is TGTGCCAGCAGCTTTACGACAGGGGGCACAGATACGCAGTATTTT.

This clonotype was picked up a small number of times. The chain uses TRBV11-2 and TRBJ2-6; maybe TRBD1 (8 bases). Germline CDR1 is SGHAT and CDR2 is FQNNGV. The V end lost 5 bases, the J end lost 4 bases, and 24 bases lay between the germline ends. The CDR3 runs 19 residues. In DNA form, the CDR3 reads TGTGCCAGCAGCCTCACAGGGGGAGGGGACCCCTCAGGGGCCAACGTCCTGACTTTC. This sequence encodes CASSLTGGGDPSGANVLTF.

The table lists this clonotype with many counts. This sequence joins TRBV25-1 and TRBJ1-5, with D hard to call. The CDR3 has 16 residues. The V end was cut by 3 bases, the J end by 0 bases, with 12 bases between. CDR1 MGHDK and CDR2 SYGVNS come from the germline V gene. The CDR3: CASSDVTEHSNQPQHF. In DNA, the CDR3 is TGTGCCAGCAGTGACGTTACAGAACATAGCAATCAGCCCCAGCATTTT.